This T cell receptor beta chain came from a study of blood T cell repertoires in COVID-19. Study summary: COVID-19 samples, acute and convalescent, were from the United States, Italy and Spain. T cells, B-cell-depleted T cells, or PBMCs provided the cDNA or gDNA that served as material.

In the original analysis: Amplification with reference gene primers provided the estimates of nucleated cell counts. Profiling relied on immunoSEQ multiplex PCR, and the TCRdb table lists in-frame clones only, not all of them. The V and J calls and clone size come from that table; D and trimming were worked out from the DNA. The sample includes 150,000 to 200,000 clones, roughly nine tenths seen only once; the top ten take 6.7%. V lost 1 base and J 2 bases, leaving 8 bases between the germline ends. Germline CDR1 SGHTA, CDR2 FQGNSA. This CDR3 is 15 amino acids long. The chain is built from TRBV7-2 and TRBJ1-4; D may be TRBD1 (5 bases). The clonotype originates from a middle-aged man with acute or convalescent COVID-19. The sequenced sample was peripheral blood. The CDR3 spells CASSLGGGTNEKLFF. The CDR3 nucleotides are TGTGCCAGCAGCTTAGGGGGGGGTACTAATGAAAAACTGTTTTTT. The full variable domain, rest sourced from reference TRBV7-2 and TRBJ1-4, is GAGVSQSPSNKVTEKGKDVELRCDPISGHTALYWYRQSLGQGLEFLIYFQGNSAPDKSGLPSDRFSAERTGGSVSTLTIQRTQQEDSAVYLCASSLGGGTNEKLFFGSGTQLSVL.